The clone carrying this T cell receptor beta chain was counted many times. Antigen: not known. The sample is drawn from a study of CD8 T cells in ankylosing spondylitis. Overall study results and limits: A CD8+ phenotype characterized the disease-linked clones, which were relatively rare in peripheral blood. Ankylosing spondylitis blood seemed to carry a telltale TCR beta motif made of fewer than ten highly homologous variants. Reportedly, matched ankylosing spondylitis synovial fluid was significantly enriched for disease-linked clones. A number of the motif variants had already been described in reactive arthritis synovial fluid and blood.

Libraries of TCR beta came from quantitative 5'-RACE with molecular barcodes. TCRdb called the 5' RACE reads again in MiXCR, with one record for every CDR3 protein. The table has fewer than 400,000 distinct CDR3 sequences, around 22% seen once; the top ten hold around 16%. CDR3 length equals 12 residues. V was clipped by 1 base and J by 7 bases, with 5 bases between them. Germline CDR1 LGHNA, CDR2 YNFKEQ. This rearrangement joins TRBV4-2 to TRBJ2-1; D uncertain. Sequencing was carried out using blood, either unsorted or a sorted T cell fraction (not recorded which). The sequence was obtained from a male donor with ankylosing spondylitis. In DNA, the CDR3 is TGTGCCAGCAGCCAAGTAAGGAATGAGCAGTTCTTC. This translates into CASSQVRNEQFF.